These T cell receptor beta chains were read from a single sample in a study of cytomegalovirus exposure and HLA in healthy donors. Using immunoSEQ multiplex PCR, the repertoire was profiled, and TCRdb retains in-frame clones only, with some absent. The sample's table shows 90,000 to 130,000 clones. The sample consisted of PBMCs. All receptors come from a man younger than 45 in good health and CMV-seronegative. Each CDR3 is given with its conserved first and last residue. The D gene is left open where the match is weak.

CDR3: CASSPPYSGNQPQHF; DNA: TGTGCCAGCAGCCCCCCCTACAGTGGCAATCAGCCCCAGCATTTT; J: TRBJ1-5; length: 15; D: NA; V: TRBV6-4
CDR3: CASSFPGGVKPQHF; DNA: TGTGCCAGCAGCTTCCCGGGAGGGGTAAAGCCCCAGCATTTT; J: TRBJ1-5; length: 14; D: NA; V: TRBV7-2
CDR3: CASSGQGARQETQYF; DNA: TGTGCCAGCAGTGGTCAGGGGGCGCGGCAAGAGACCCAGTACTTC; J: TRBJ2-5; length: 15; D: TRBD1; V: TRBV6-1
CDR3: CASSITGSYGYTF; DNA: TGTGCCAGTAGTATCACAGGGAGTTATGGCTACACCTTC; J: TRBJ1-2; length: 13; D: NA; V: TRBV19
CDR3: CSVSVQGGEKLFF; DNA: TGCAGCGTTTCTGTGCAGGGAGGGGAAAAACTGTTTTTT; J: TRBJ1-4; length: 13; D: NA; V: TRBV29-1
CDR3: CASSSRTGSYEQYF; DNA: TGTGCCAGCAGCTCTCGGACAGGGTCCTACGAGCAGTACTTC; J: TRBJ2-7; length: 14; D: TRBD1; V: TRBV2
CDR3: CASSWDSQETQYF; DNA: TGCGCCAGCAGCTGGGACAGTCAAGAGACCCAGTACTTC; J: TRBJ2-5; length: 13; D: TRBD1; V: TRBV5-1
CDR3: CASSSALAGTYNEQFF; DNA: TGTGCCAGCAGCTCGGCGCTAGCGGGGACCTACAATGAGCAGTTCTTC; J: TRBJ2-1; length: 16; D: TRBD2; V: TRBV5-4
CDR3: CASSLTGRAGNTIYF; DNA: TGTGCCAGCAGCTTAACCGGGAGGGCAGGAAACACCATATATTTT; J: TRBJ1-3; length: 15; D: NA; V: TRBV7-7
CDR3: CAISDLGQGIFSSYEQYF; DNA: TGTGCCATCAGTGATCTTGGACAGGGGATTTTTAGCTCCTACGAGCAGTACTTC; J: TRBJ2-7; length: 18; D: TRBD1; V: TRBV10-3
CDR3: CASSLGAGGPWETQYF; DNA: TGCGCCAGCAGCTTGGGAGCGGGGGGGCCCTGGGAGACCCAGTACTTC; J: TRBJ2-5; length: 16; D: TRBD2; V: TRBV5-1
CDR3: CASTRTGGYGYTF; DNA: TGTGCCAGCACCCGGACAGGGGGCTATGGCTACACCTTC; J: TRBJ1-2; length: 13; D: TRBD1; V: TRBV6-5
CDR3: CASSLEASRTDTQYF; DNA: TGCGCCAGCAGCTTAGAGGCTAGCCGCACAGATACGCAGTATTTT; J: TRBJ2-3; length: 15; D: NA; V: TRBV5-1
CDR3: CASSPQGRSYNSPLHF; DNA: TGTGCCAGCAGCCCACAGGGGCGATCCTATAATTCACCCCTCCACTTT; J: TRBJ1-6; length: 16; D: TRBD1; V: TRBV5-5
CDR3: CASSLGAGLAGEETQYF; DNA: TGCGCCAGCAGCTTGGGGGCCGGACTAGCGGGGGAAGAGACCCAGTACTTC; J: TRBJ2-5; length: 17; D: TRBD2; V: TRBV5-1
CDR3: CASSPSGQSYEQYF; DNA: TGTGCCAGTAGTCCATCGGGACAGTCCTACGAGCAGTACTTC; J: TRBJ2-7; length: 14; D: TRBD1; V: TRBV19
CDR3: CASRQGDLTGELFF; DNA: TGTGCCAGCAGGCAGGGGGACCTTACCGGGGAGCTGTTTTTT; J: TRBJ2-2; length: 14; D: TRBD1; V: TRBV6-4
CDR3: CASSFQGAGTEAFF; DNA: TGTGCCAGCAGCTTCCAGGGGGCGGGCACTGAAGCTTTCTTT; J: TRBJ1-1; length: 14; D: TRBD1; V: TRBV5-8
CDR3: CASSHQEAHVNNEKLFF; DNA: TGTGCCAGCAGCCACCAAGAGGCCCACGTAAATAATGAAAAACTGTTTTTT; J: TRBJ1-4; length: 17; D: NA; V: TRBV4-2
CDR3: CASSPEVLSGNTIYF; DNA: TGTGCCAGCTCTCCTGAGGTCCTCTCTGGAAACACCATATATTTT; J: TRBJ1-3; length: 15; D: NA; V: TRBV18
CDR3: CAWDSGLHTQYF; DNA: TGTGCCTGGGATTCAGGGTTACATACGCAGTATTTT; J: TRBJ2-3; length: 12; D: NA; V: TRBV30
CDR3: CASSPRQGTAANIQYF; DNA: TGTGCCAGCTCACCCCGACAGGGGACTGCGGCAAACATTCAGTACTTC; J: TRBJ2-4; length: 16; D: TRBD1; V: TRBV18
CDR3: CASSLAGGPEDTQYF; DNA: TGTGCCAGTTCACTAGCGGGGGGGCCAGAAGATACGCAGTATTTT; J: TRBJ2-3; length: 15; D: TRBD2; V: TRBV7-3
CDR3: CASSPTIAGTQYF; DNA: TGTGCCAGCAGCCCAACGATTGCGGGGACCCAGTACTTC; J: TRBJ2-5; length: 13; D: NA; V: TRBV7-3
CDR3: CASTQVTANTGELFF; DNA: TGTGCCAGCACCCAGGTGACCGCGAACACCGGGGAGCTGTTTTTT; J: TRBJ2-2; length: 15; D: NA; V: TRBV6-5
CDR3: CASSEGRGGNSPLHF; DNA: TGTGCCAGCAGTGAAGGTCGGGGGGGCAATTCACCCCTCCACTTT; J: TRBJ1-6; length: 15; D: NA; V: TRBV6-1
CDR3: CASSLNYRGLDEQFF; DNA: TGCGCCAGCAGCTTAAATTACAGGGGGCTGGATGAGCAGTTCTTC; J: TRBJ2-1; length: 15; D: TRBD1; V: TRBV5-1
CDR3: CASSVTGVAYEQYF; DNA: TGTGCCAGCAGCGTGACAGGCGTTGCCTACGAGCAGTACTTC; J: TRBJ2-7; length: 14; D: NA; V: TRBV9
CDR3: CASSLVPSGYTF; DNA: TGTGCCAGCAGCTTAGTTCCCTCGGGCTACACCTTC; J: TRBJ1-2; length: 12; D: NA; V: TRBV11-2
CDR3: CASRTTRGGDTQYF; DNA: TGTGCCAGCAGGACGACTAGAGGCGGAGATACGCAGTATTTT; J: TRBJ2-3; length: 14; D: NA; V: TRBV2